The 20 T cell receptor beta chains reported below all come from one sample, sequenced in a study of persistence of HIV-infected CD4 T cells. The libraries were made with immunoSEQ version 4 in survey mode. Profiling relied on immunoSEQ multiplex PCR, and the TCRdb table lists in-frame clones only, not all of them. The table has just under 65,000 clones, just under 75% seen once. Antigen specificity for these receptors is unknown. Overlapping HIV-1 Gag 15-mer peptides at approximately 1 ug per peptide per mL were used. Memory cells lacking CD40L and CD69 with high CD45RO were sorted. Sequenced here: CD4+ T cells sorted from PBMCs after 18-hour stimulation, sampled from a patient who received antiretroviral therapy. The receptors here all came from an adult man with HIV who was CMV-seropositive.

The chain couples TRBV6-1 to TRBJ2-4; 9 bases line up with TRBD1. The CDR3 spans 16 residues. Trimming at V came to 3 bases and at J to 1 base, leaving 4 bases not matched to a gene. The germline CDR1 and CDR2 sequences are MNHNS and SASEGT. CDR3 region: CASSDTGGSAKNIQYF. The CDR3 DNA follows: TGTGCCAGCAGTGACACAGGGGGCTCTGCCAAAAACATTCAGTACTTC.

The J gene is TRBJ1-2, the V gene TRBV6-5; the D gene is possibly TRBD1 (5 bases). The CDR3 runs 14 residues. Trimming shortened V by 0 bases and J by 8 bases, and 13 bases separated the two germline ends. CDR1 and CDR2 from the germline V gene are MNHEY and SVGAGI. The CDR3 DNA sequence: TGTGCCAGCAGTTACTCACTGGGGGGTGGAGGCTACACCTTC. Encoded protein: CASSYSLGGGGYTF.

The chain couples TRBV3-1 (or the pseudogene TRBV3-2) to TRBJ1-1, with 8 bases that match TRBD1. Per germline, CDR1 LGHDT and CDR2 YNNKEL (reference sequence). The CDR3 totals 14 residues. Trimming cost V 4 bases and J 1 base; bases outside gene matches: 2. The DNA for the CDR3 is TGTGCCAGCAGCCTGGGGACAGGGAACACTGAAGCTTTCTTT. Translation: CASSLGTGNTEAFF.

This clone was recorded once. The chain joins TRBV5-8 to TRBJ2-6; D is ambiguous. The CDR3 consists of 16 residues. Trimming pared 0 bases from V and 0 bases from J, leaving 7 bases between. Germline loops: CDR1 SGHTS, CDR2 YDEGEE. Here the CDR3 reads CASSLGTYSGANVLTF. DNA of the CDR3: TGTGCCAGCAGCTTGGGGACCTACTCTGGGGCCAACGTCCTGACTTTC.

The chain recombines TRBV6-1 with TRBJ1-6; D is possibly TRBD1 (6 bases). Trimming pared 0 bases from V and 7 bases from J, leaving 13 bases between. The germline gives CDR1 MNHNS, CDR2 SASEGT. CDR3 size: 16 residues. CDR3 region: CASSEANLGANSPLHF. In nucleotides, the CDR3 is TGTGCCAGCAGTGAAGCGAATCTGGGGGCCAATTCACCCCTCCACTTT.

The rearrangement links TRBV9 to TRBJ1-1; D gene unclear. The germline CDR1 and CDR2 sequences are SGDLS and YYNGEE. The CDR3 contains 13 residues. V was shortened by 4 bases and J by 1 base, with 8 bases between the two germline ends. CDR3 sequence (DNA): TGTGCCAGCAGCTCGACACCGAACACTGAAGCTTTCTTT. Its translation: CASSSTPNTEAFF.

The chain uses TRBV3-1 (or the pseudogene TRBV3-2) and TRBJ2-3, with a tentative D call TRBD1 (6 bases). Germline V CDR1 and CDR2: LGHDT, YNNKEL (reference sequence). There are 15 residues in the CDR3. V dropped 0 bases and J dropped 3 bases, with 10 bases sitting between them. The CDR3 DNA follows: TGTGCCAGCAGCCAAGACAGGGGTAAGACAGATACGCAGTATTTT. Residues: CASSQDRGKTDTQYF.

This chain uses TRBV7-9 with TRBJ1-1, with TRBD1 as a possible D gene (5 bases). The germline V gene encodes CDR1 SEHNR and CDR2 FQNEAQ (reference sequence). Trimming cost V 0 bases and J 1 base, with 9 bases left between them. This CDR3 is built from 15 residues. The CDR3 sequence is CASSLAGRKNTEAFF. CDR3 DNA sequence: TGTGCCAGCAGCTTAGCGGGACGTAAGAACACTGAAGCTTTCTTT.

J is TRBJ1-2 and V is TRBV28; 7 nucleotides line up with TRBD1. The CDR3 is 15 amino acids. CDR1 is MDHEN and CDR2 is SYDVKM in the germline V gene. Trimming cost V 3 bases and J 4 bases; bases outside gene matches: 8. This chain's CDR3 is CASSFRDRVSYGYTF. The CDR3 nucleotides read TGTGCCAGCAGTTTCCGTGACAGGGTTAGCTATGGCTACACCTTC.

This rearrangement joins TRBV10-3 to TRBJ2-2; D is possibly TRBD2 (6 bases). Germline CDR1 is ENHRY and CDR2 is SYGVKD. This CDR3 contains 13 residues. Between the trimmed V and J ends, which lost 4 bases and 7 bases, there was a span of 10 bases. The CDR3 reads CAISGRENGELFF. CDR3 bases: TGTGCCATCAGTGGGAGGGAGAACGGGGAGCTGTTTTTT.

This clone has a handful of counts. The CDR3 region is CASSERANPTEAFF. DNA of the CDR3: TGTGCCAGCAGTGAAAGAGCCAACCCCACTGAAGCTTTCTTT. The rearrangement joins TRBV6-1 to TRBJ1-1, with D uncertain. Trimming stripped 2 bases from V and 4 bases from J, with 11 bases between. The CDR3 consists of 14 residues. Germline V gene sequence: CDR1 MNHNS, CDR2 SASEGT.

The V gene is TRBV6-5, the J gene TRBJ1-2, with D uncertain. CDR1 MNHEY and CDR2 SVGAGI come from the germline V gene. The length of the CDR3 is 16 residues. The V end lost 0 bases, the J end lost 7 bases, and 18 bases lay between the germline ends. As DNA, the CDR3 is TGTGCCAGCAGTTACTCGCAGGAGTGGGTCTTAGGTGGCTACACCTTC. It specifies CASSYSQEWVLGGYTF.

This chain uses TRBV19 with TRBJ1-3; D is undetermined. The V gene's germline CDR1 is LNHDA and CDR2 SQIVND (reference sequence). Trimming cost V 6 bases and J 0 bases, with 6 bases left between them. The CDR3 spans 13 residues. The CDR3 here is CASRGISGNTIYF. CDR3 nucleotide sequence: TGTGCCAGTAGGGGGATCTCTGGAAACACCATATATTTT.

This clone was observed a single time. The chain joins TRBV19 to TRBJ1-1; maybe TRBD1 (6 bases). Trimming took off 9 bases at V and 1 base at J, with 18 bases between the two ends. Germline-derived CDR1 and CDR2 are LNHDA and SQIVND (reference sequence). The CDR3 length is 15 residues. CDR3 DNA: TGTGCCAGCTCCTCCTACAGGGCGGGGAACACTGAAGCTTTCTTT. Translating gives CASSSYRAGNTEAFF.

The rearrangement joins TRBV9 to TRBJ2-7, with D perhaps matching TRBD1 (5 bases). V dropped 0 bases and J dropped 3 bases, with 19 bases sitting between them. This CDR3 contains 17 residues. Per the germline V gene, CDR1 is SGDLS and CDR2 is YYNGEE. CDR3 DNA: TGTGCCAGCAGCGTAGGTTTGGCAGGGAACAACGGCTACGAGCAGTACTTC. Its protein is CASSVGLAGNNGYEQYF.

The V call is TRBV28, the J call TRBJ2-2; possibly TRBD1 for D (5 bases). CDR3 length equals 16 residues. Trimming took 2 bases from V and 0 from J, leaving 10 bases between them. Looked up from germline, CDR1 is MDHEN and CDR2 is SYDVKM. Here the CDR3 DNA reads TGTGCCAGCAGTTTACCGGCAGGGCCGAACACCGGGGAGCTGTTTTTT. This encodes CASSLPAGPNTGELFF.

About this clone: The same CDR3 can be traced to other DNA sequences in this sample. The chain recombines TRBV3-1 (or the pseudogene TRBV3-2) with TRBJ1-1; D unresolved. Trimming took off 3 bases at V and 5 bases at J, with 7 bases between the two ends. The CDR3 contains 12 residues. The germline CDR1 and CDR2 sequences are LGHDT and YNNKEL (reference sequence). CDR3 sequence reads: CASSQRRTEAFF. CDR3 sequence (DNA): TGTGCCAGCAGCCAGAGACGGACTGAAGCTTTCTTT.

The chain couples TRBV6-2 or TRBV6-3 to TRBJ2-7, with D maybe TRBD2 (5 bases). CDR3 length: 14 amino acids. Between the trimmed V and J ends, which lost 6 bases and 3 bases, there was a span of 15 bases. Germline V gene data show CDR1 as MNHEY and CDR2 as SVGEGT. The CDR3, as DNA: TGTGCCAGCAGCCAAGCACTCGGGATCTACGAGCAGTACTTC. Encoded protein: CASSQALGIYEQYF.

By its share, this clone is medium-sized. As DNA, the CDR3 is TGTGCCAGCAGCATCAGTGGCTACGAGCAGTACTTC. Amino acids: CASSISGYEQYF. The chain carries TRBV7-9 and TRBJ2-7; D call uncertain. The CDR3 loop spans 12 amino acids. Between the trimmed V and J ends, which lost 5 bases and 3 bases, there was a span of 8 bases. Germline V gene sequence: CDR1 SEHNR, CDR2 FQNEAQ (reference sequence).

CDR3: CASRRPVSGANVLTF. The CDR3 bases are TGTGCCAGTAGGAGACCGGTCTCTGGGGCCAACGTCCTGACTTTC. V is TRBV19 and J is TRBJ2-6; D unresolved. With 6 bases removed from V and 0 bases from J, the gap between germline ends came to 9 bases. Germline CDR1 and CDR2: LNHDA and SQIVND (reference sequence). The CDR3 sequence is 15 residues long.